Following are 12 T cell receptor beta chains from one sample sequenced in a study of shared clonotypes between healthy human individuals. Method: immunoSEQ multiplex PCR; TCRdb's copy keeps in-frame clones and lacks some. The table shows fewer than 850,000 clones, with about 90% occurring only once. Material: memory CD8+ T cells from PBMCs. As to subset: CD45RO+ cells pooled with CCR7-negative TemRA cells. The receptor source for this set is a man aged 18 to 29 in good health. Some clones in this sample may be carry-over from other donors' samples.

Points on this clone: The same CDR3 can be traced to other DNA sequences in this sample. The chain links TRBV7-9 to TRBJ2-1; D possibly corresponds to TRBD1 (6 bases). Germline V gene sequence: CDR1 SEHNR, CDR2 FQNEAQ (reference sequence). V lost 5 bases and J 2 bases, leaving 10 bases between the germline ends. This CDR3 comprises 14 residues. CDR3 protein: CASSLGGPYNEQFF. The CDR3 bases are TGTGCCAGCAGCCTAGGGGGACCCTACAATGAGCAGTTCTTC.

This chain links TRBV15 with TRBJ2-7; a possible D gene is TRBD1 (6 bases). In germline, CDR1 is LNHNV, CDR2 YYDKDF (reference sequence). The CDR3 sequence is 15 residues long. Trimming took 2 bases from V and 3 from J, leaving 14 bases between them. The CDR3 protein is CATSRTRDTYYEQYF. The CDR3 coding sequence is TGTGCCACCAGCAGAACCCGGGACACCTACTACGAGCAGTACTTC.

This chain links TRBV6-5 with TRBJ2-7; unclear D gene. CDR1 MNHEY and CDR2 SVGAGI come from the germline V gene. V lost 4 bases and J lost 0, with 4 bases in between. The CDR3 has 12 residues. CDR3 region: CASSSSSYEQYF. The CDR3 DNA sequence: TGTGCCAGCAGTTCGTCCTCCTACGAGCAGTACTTC.

This clone has a single count. The rearrangement uses TRBV5-6 and TRBJ2-7; TRBD1 agrees at 9 bases. The CDR3 is 15 residues long. J lost 5 bases, V lost 2 bases, and 8 bases had no gene match. The germline CDR1 and CDR2 sequences are SGHDT and YYEEEE. The CDR3 coding sequence is TGTGCCAGCAGCTTAGGGGGACAGGGAAACAACGAGCAGTACTTC. Translating it yields CASSLGGQGNNEQYF.

DNA of the CDR3: TGTGCCAGCAGCACCGGAGGACTAGCGGGAGATGAGCAGTTCTTC. As protein: CASSTGGLAGDEQFF. The chain uses TRBV7-3 and TRBJ2-1, with TRBD2 identical over 13 bases. Per the germline V gene, CDR1 is SGHTA and CDR2 is FQGTGA. The CDR3 runs 15 residues. J gave up 8 bases and V 5 bases, and 6 bases lay outside the gene matches.

The V gene is TRBV9, the J gene TRBJ1-2, with D possibly matching TRBD1 (5 bases). V dropped 4 bases and J dropped 10 bases, with 11 bases sitting between them. This CDR3 contains 11 residues. Germline V lookup: CDR1 SGDLS, CDR2 YYNGEE. CDR3 coding DNA: TGTGCCAGCAGCCCAGGGCCGAACTACACCTTC. This translates into CASSPGPNYTF.

V gene TRBV9 combines with J gene TRBJ2-2, with 10 bases lining up with TRBD2. The CDR3 is 16 residues long. Unmatched junction bases numbered 8, after V lost 3 bases and J lost 6 bases. Germline assignment: CDR1 SGDLS and CDR2 YYNGEE. CDR3 region: CASSDIAGGDAGELFF. The CDR3 DNA follows: TGTGCCAGCAGCGATATAGCGGGAGGAGATGCCGGGGAGCTGTTTTTT. Full variable domain (rest looked up from reference TRBV9 and TRBJ2-2): DSGVTQTPKHLITATGQRVTLRCSPRSGDLSVYWYQQSLDQGLQFLIQYYNGEERAKGNILERFSAQQFPDLHSELNLSSLELGDSALYFCASSDIAGGDAGELFFGEGSRLTVL.

V usage is TRBV5-8 and J usage is TRBJ2-7; 9 bases map to TRBD2. This CDR3 is built from 13 residues. V shed 2 bases, J shed 4 bases, and the junction held 1 base outside the gene matches. Germline-derived CDR1 and CDR2 are SGHTS and YDEGEE. The CDR3 loop reads CASSFAGGYEQYF. The CDR3 DNA is TGTGCCAGCAGCTTCGCGGGAGGGTACGAGCAGTACTTC.

This chain joins TRBV7-3 and TRBJ2-2; maybe TRBD1 (5 bases). Trimming stripped 6 bases from V and 5 bases from J, with 22 bases between. CDR3 length: 17 amino acids. The germline V gene has CDR1 SGHTA and CDR2 FQGTGA. DNA for the CDR3: TGTGCCAGCAGACAAGGAATGGTAGGGGCCAATACCGGGGAGCTGTTTTTT. It is translated as CASRQGMVGANTGELFF. Variable domain in full (rest from reference TRBV7-3 and TRBJ2-2): GAGVSQTPSNKVTEKGKYVELRCDPISGHTALYWYRQSLGQGPEFLIYFQGTGAADDSGLPNDRFFAVRPEGSVSTLKIQRTERGDSAVYLCASRQGMVGANTGELFFGEGSRLTVL.

V and J are TRBV11-3 and TRBJ2-1; TRBD1 matches at 7 bases. Germline CDR1 is SGHNT and CDR2 is YENEEA. V dropped 1 base and J dropped 6; count of bases not matched to a gene: 6. This CDR3 is 15 amino acids long. CDR3 sequence (DNA): TGTGCCAGCAGCTTAGTAGGGGGCAGGGGCAATGAGCAGTTCTTC. The encoded protein is CASSLVGGRGNEQFF.

J is TRBJ1-1 and V is TRBV7-2; no definite D call. Germline V CDR1 and CDR2: SGHTA, FQGNSA. V lost 5 bases to trimming and J lost 4 bases, with 20 bases between them. The CDR3 has 16 amino acids. The CDR3 spells CASSPREEVRSTEAFF. In DNA, the CDR3 is TGTGCCAGCAGCCCTCGGGAGGAGGTTCGGAGCACTGAAGCTTTCTTT.

This clone was seen only a few times. The chain carries TRBV11-2 and TRBJ2-5; TRBD1 aligns across 9 bases. The end of the DNA is better explained by TRBJ2-7, so the J call may be wrong. Germline-derived CDR1 and CDR2 are SGHAT and FQNNGV. This CDR3 has 15 amino acids. This CDR3 reads CASSPDRGPFYEQYF. The DNA for the CDR3 is TGTGCCAGCAGTCCGGACAGGGGTCCCTTCTACGAGCAGTACTTC.